This passage covers 13 T cell receptor beta chains from one sample sequenced in a study of T cell responses to AZD1222 COVID-19 vaccine. The protocol was immunoSEQ multiplex PCR, while the TCRdb copy is restricted to in-frame clones and leaves out a portion. The sample consists of about 150,000 clones, 70% to 90% of them appearing once. The specimen was peripheral blood, collected on day 0 of AZD1222 vaccination. Every receptor here comes from an adult in good health.

The V and J genes are TRBV27 and TRBJ2-2; no reliable D call. The CDR3 consists of 13 residues. In germline, CDR1 is MNHEY, CDR2 SMNVEV (reference sequence). With 3 bases removed from V and 4 bases from J, the gap between germline ends came to 6 bases. The CDR3 nucleotides are TGTGCCAGCAGTTTCTGGGGCACCGGGGAGCTGTTTTTT. This gives the protein CASSFWGTGELFF.

The rearrangement links TRBV5-4 to TRBJ2-3, with D uncertain. Trimming removed 2 bases at V and 0 bases at J, with 13 bases between. The CDR3 is 16 residues long. Germline V gene sequence: CDR1 SGHNT, CDR2 YYREEE (reference sequence). The CDR3 DNA reads TGTGCCAGCAGCTTACCGGCGAGGATAAGCACAGATACGCAGTATTTT. Translated, it gives CASSLPARISTDTQYF.

J is TRBJ2-3 and V is TRBV14; TRBD2 is a possible D gene (6 bases). The CDR3 covers 14 residues. Germline V lookup: CDR1 SGHDN, CDR2 FVKESK. Trimming removed 1 base at V and 4 bases at J, with 9 bases between. Here the CDR3 reads CASSQVGRADTQYF. CDR3 nucleotide sequence: TGTGCCAGCAGCCAAGTCGGGAGAGCAGATACGCAGTATTTT. Variable domain in full (rest from reference TRBV14 and TRBJ2-3): EAGVTQFPSHSVIEKGQTVTLRCDPISGHDNLYWYRRVMGKEIKFLLHFVKESKQDESGMPNNRFLAERTGGTYSTLKVQPAELEDSGVYFCASSQVGRADTQYFGPGTRLTVL.

This sequence joins TRBV6-5 and TRBJ1-6, with D possibly TRBD1 on 5 matching bases. Germline assignment: CDR1 MNHEY and CDR2 SVGAGI. The CDR3 has 12 residues. V gave up 4 bases and J gave up 10 bases, with 8 bases separating them. As DNA, the CDR3 is TGTGCCAGCAGTTCCAGGGACTCACCCCTCCACTTT. Its protein is CASSSRDSPLHF.

The chain links TRBV6-6 to TRBJ1-5; 8 bases are shared with TRBD1. Losses at the gene ends were 4 bases for V and 6 bases for J; bases not matched to a gene: 5. Per the germline V gene, CDR1 is MNHNY and CDR2 is SVGAGI (reference sequence). The CDR3 loop spans 14 amino acids. The CDR3 sequence: CASSSQGGGQPQHF. The CDR3 DNA reads TGTGCCAGCAGTTCACAGGGGGGCGGTCAGCCCCAGCATTTT.

The chain carries TRBV5-6 and TRBJ2-5; D might be TRBD2 (6 bases). Trimming took 4 bases from V and 5 from J, leaving 15 bases between them. The CDR3 covers 14 residues. Looked up from germline, CDR1 is SGHDT and CDR2 is YYEEEE. The CDR3 reads CASSLGLTLETQYF. CDR3 DNA: TGTGCCAGCAGCCTCGGACTAACGCTGGAGACCCAGTACTTC. The variable domain in full, with the rest retrieved from reference TRBV5-6 and TRBJ2-5, is DAGVTQSPTHLIKTRGQQVTLRCSPKSGHDTVSWYQQALGQGPQFIFQYYEEEERQRGNFPDRFSGHQFPNYSSELNVNALLLGDSALYLCASSLGLTLETQYFGPGTRLLVL.

The rearrangement links TRBV6-4 to TRBJ1-2; D is undetermined. Trimming removed 7 bases at V and 4 bases at J, with 16 bases between. CDR1 is MRHNA, CDR2 SNTAGT, per germline. This CDR3 is built from 14 residues. CDR3 amino acids: CASKTQAWGYGYTF. CDR3 in DNA: TGTGCCAGCAAGACCCAGGCCTGGGGCTATGGCTACACCTTC.

The V call is TRBV6-5, the J call TRBJ2-1; D is uncertain. Germline CDR1 is MNHEY and CDR2 is SVGAGI. V dropped 2 bases and J dropped 8 bases, with 13 bases sitting between them. The CDR3 spans 14 residues. In DNA form, the CDR3 reads TGTGCCAGCAGTTACGGGCTCACTAACGATGAGCAGTTCTTC. This codes for CASSYGLTNDEQFF.

The chain employs TRBV7-9 and TRBJ1-5; D not certain. The V end was cut by 1 base, the J end by 9 bases, with 7 bases between. The CDR3 consists of 12 residues. Germline V gives CDR1 SEHNR, CDR2 FQNEAQ (reference sequence). The CDR3 coding sequence is TGTGCCAGCAGCTTAGGGGAATCGCCCCAGCATTTT. Its protein is CASSLGESPQHF.

The chain employs TRBV19 and TRBJ1-1; possibly TRBD1 for D (5 bases). This CDR3 is built from 13 residues. In germline, CDR1 is LNHDA, CDR2 SQIVND (reference sequence). The germline V and J ends were trimmed by 4 bases and 1 base, with 7 bases remaining between them. This chain's CDR3 is CASSSRGNTEAFF. CDR3 nucleotides: TGTGCCAGTAGTAGTAGGGGGAACACTGAAGCTTTCTTT.

The chain employs TRBV2 and TRBJ1-2, with 7 bases identical to TRBD1. This CDR3 spans 14 amino acids. The germline CDR1 and CDR2 sequences are SNHLY and FYNNEI. V lost 5 bases to trimming and J lost 6 bases; unmatched junction nucleotides: 9. CDR3 sequence reads: CASSSKTGTDGYTF. The CDR3 coding sequence is TGTGCCAGCAGTTCCAAGACAGGGACGGATGGCTACACCTTC.

In this sample, this clone turned up once. This chain connects TRBV18 to TRBJ1-2, with D perhaps TRBD1 (5 bases). CDR3 length equals 15 residues. Trimming removed 1 base at V and 6 bases at J, with 15 bases between. From germline, CDR1 is KGHSH and CDR2 LQKENI. The chain's CDR3 is CASSPRPLGVNGYTF. The CDR3, as DNA: TGTGCCAGCTCACCACGCCCCTTGGGGGTTAATGGCTACACCTTC.

The DNA of the CDR3 is TGTGCCAGCAGTCAATATGCCGGGGAGCTGTTTTTT. This translates into CASSQYAGELFF. This chain uses TRBV2 with TRBJ2-2; D unclear. Deletions cut 5 bases from V and 6 bases from J, with 7 bases between. CDR1 is SNHLY and CDR2 is FYNNEI in the germline V gene. CDR3 length equals 12 residues.